A single sample gave rise to the 32 T cell receptor beta chains below, sequenced in a study of blood T cells in healthy people across ages. A J-beta primer mix and a sample-barcoded 5' primer were used in a second PCR of roughly 7 to 12 cycles. MiXCR, run by TCRdb on the 5' RACE reads, gives a single entry per CDR3 protein. The data show fewer than 650,000 distinct CDR3 sequences, roughly a quarter seen once. This sample also belongs to another study, concerning T cells of mothers and their children.

The specimen sequenced was blood. The receptors stem from a boy between 2 and 10 years old in good health.

This clonotype was counted between two and nine times. This chain connects TRBV20-1 to TRBJ2-2; D might be TRBD2 (6 bases). CDR1 is DFQATT and CDR2 is SNEGSKA in the germline V gene (reference sequence). Trimming pared 2 bases from V and 4 bases from J, leaving 14 bases between. The CDR3 extends over 15 amino acids. The CDR3 spells CSARSLGGRTGELFF. In DNA form, the CDR3 reads TGCAGTGCTAGATCCCTGGGGGGACGCACCGGGGAGCTGTTTTTT.

The chain links TRBV29-1 to TRBJ1-2; no definite D call. CDR1 SQVTM and CDR2 ANQGSEA come from the germline V gene. The CDR3 is 13 residues long. V lost 4 bases and J 5 bases, leaving 14 bases between the germline ends. The CDR3: CSVGSKAWYGYTF. The DNA for the CDR3 is TGCAGCGTTGGGTCAAAGGCGTGGTATGGCTACACCTTC.

The CDR3 sequence: CASSFRGQITQYF. The DNA for the CDR3 is TGTGCCAGCAGTTTTCGGGGGCAGATAACGCAGTATTTT. The V gene is TRBV12-3 or TRBV12-4, the J gene TRBJ2-3, with D perhaps being TRBD1 or TRBD2 (6 bases each). The CDR3 runs to 13 residues. Trimming pared 3 bases from V and 9 bases from J, leaving 13 bases between.

This clonotype has only a few counts. V usage is TRBV7-9 and J usage is TRBJ1-1; TRBD1 agrees at 7 bases. The CDR3 sequence is 14 residues long. The V segment lost 3 bases and the J segment 4 bases; nucleotides outside the gene matches: 5. From germline, CDR1 is SEHNR and CDR2 FQNEAQ (reference sequence). The CDR3 DNA reads as TGTGCCAGCAGCTTTGAGGGGGCGGTCACTGAAGCTTTCTTT. This encodes CASSFEGAVTEAFF.

This clonotype was seen more than once but under ten times. The V and J genes are TRBV20-1 and TRBJ1-1, with D uncertain. V was trimmed by 1 base and J by 1 base, leaving 7 bases between them. The CDR3 runs to 13 residues. The V gene's germline CDR1 is DFQATT and CDR2 SNEGSKA (reference sequence). CDR3 in amino acids: CSARGPENTEAFF. The CDR3 nucleotides are TGCAGTGCTAGAGGGCCGGAGAACACTGAAGCTTTCTTT.

The table lists this clonotype with a few counts. V and J are TRBV27 and TRBJ1-2, with D maybe TRBD1 (6 bases). V shed 6 bases and J shed 4 bases, with 12 bases lying between them. The CDR3 spans 13 residues. Germline V gene data show CDR1 as MNHEY and CDR2 as SMNVEV (reference sequence). CDR3 region: CASRDSTTYGYTF. In DNA form, the CDR3 reads TGTGCCAGCAGGGACAGCACGACCTATGGCTACACCTTC.

V usage is TRBV14 and J usage is TRBJ2-1, with 7 bases that match TRBD2. The CDR3 is made up of 17 amino acids. CDR1 is SGHDN and CDR2 is FVKESK in the germline V gene. Trimming removed 1 base from V and 9 bases from J; junction bases left unmatched: 15. CDR3 sequence: CASSQASTSPLSSEQFF. The CDR3 nucleotides read TGTGCCAGCAGCCAAGCGTCGACTAGCCCCTTATCAAGTGAGCAGTTCTTC. Variable domain in full (rest from reference TRBV14 and TRBJ2-1): EAGVTQFPSHSVIEKGQTVTLRCDPISGHDNLYWYRRVMGKEIKFLLHFVKESKQDESGMPNNRFLAERTGGTYSTLKVQPAELEDSGVYFCASSQASTSPLSSEQFFGPGTRLTVL.

With respect to this clonotype: Compared with germline, one end of the junction differs, possibly owing to a read error. The CDR3 nucleotides read TGCTGTGCAGCGGAGAGCACCGGGGAGCTGTTTTTT. Its protein product is CCAAESTGELFF. The chain is built from TRBV20-1 and TRBJ2-2, with a tentative D call TRBD2 (5 bases). Germline V CDR1 and CDR2: DFQATT, SNEGSKA (reference sequence). This CDR3 comprises 12 residues.

The V call is TRBV10-2, the J call TRBJ2-7; 13 bases match TRBD2. The DNA end lines up better with TRBJ2-1; the J call may be wrong. The CDR3 extends over 20 amino acids. The germline V gene has CDR1 WSHSY and CDR2 SAAADI. CDR3 amino acids: CASSVRTGTSGVRAYNEQFF. For the CDR3, the DNA is TGCGCCAGCAGTGTCCGTACCGGGACTAGCGGGGTACGGGCGTACAATGAGCAGTTCTTC.

The chain is built from TRBV2 and TRBJ1-2; D gene unclear. The germline CDR1 and CDR2 sequences are SNHLY and FYNNEI. Between the trimmed V and J ends, which lost 1 base and 5 bases, there was a span of 8 bases. The CDR3 contains 13 residues. The CDR3 coding sequence is TGTGCCAGCAGTGAAGGGGGAGGTTATGGCTACACCTTC. Residues: CASSEGGGYGYTF.

This clonotype was observed a few times. V is TRBV5-5 and J is TRBJ2-1; D possibly corresponds to TRBD1 (7 bases). This CDR3 is 16 amino acids long. Germline V CDR1 and CDR2: SGHKS, YYEKEE (reference sequence). Trimming removed 0 bases from V and 3 bases from J, with 13 bases in between. The CDR3 DNA follows: TGTGCCAGCAGCTTGGCCAACCAGGGGGGCTACAATGAGCAGTTCTTC. Translation gives CASSLANQGGYNEQFF. Full variable domain (remainder filled in from reference TRBV5-5 and TRBJ2-1): DAGVTQSPTHLIKTRGQQVTLRCSPISGHKSVSWYQQVLGQGPQFIFQYYEKEERGRGNFPDRFSARQFPNYSSELNVNALLLGDSALYLCASSLANQGGYNEQFFGPGTRLTVL.

The chain is built from TRBV20-1 and TRBJ2-3; no clear D. Trimming left V 5 bases short and J 4 bases short, with 16 bases between. Germline V gene sequence: CDR1 DFQATT, CDR2 SNEGSKA (reference sequence). The CDR3 sequence is 14 residues long. The DNA of the CDR3 is TGCAGTGCTGTCCCCCCCTCGTTAGCAGATACGCAGTATTTT. This translates into CSAVPPSLADTQYF.

Only a few counts were recorded for this clonotype. The chain uses TRBV18 and TRBJ2-3, with no clear D. The CDR3 length is 14 residues. In germline, CDR1 is KGHSH, CDR2 LQKENI. The V and J ends lost 1 base and 2 bases respectively, with 7 bases between them. The chain's CDR3 is CASSPQGNTDTQYF. The CDR3 DNA reads TGTGCCAGCTCACCACAGGGAAACACAGATACGCAGTATTTT.

The chain uses TRBV12-3 or TRBV12-4 and TRBJ2-7; 7 bases are a match to TRBD1. V shed 5 bases, J shed 4 bases, and the junction held 8 bases outside the gene matches. The CDR3 has 14 residues. The CDR3 here is CASSPSGQPYEQYF. DNA of the CDR3: TGTGCCAGCAGTCCGTCGGGACAGCCTTACGAGCAGTACTTC.

The J gene is TRBJ1-3, the V gene TRBV20-1; the D gene is possibly TRBD1 (5 bases). The length of the CDR3 is 14 residues. Germline V CDR1 and CDR2: DFQATT, SNEGSKA (reference sequence). Trimming took off 6 bases at V and 3 bases at J, with 15 bases between the two ends. CDR3 sequence (DNA): TGCAGTGCGTTCCAGGGACTAAATGGAAACACCATATATTTT. Its protein product is CSAFQGLNGNTIYF.

This clonotype was seen a few times. The chain uses TRBV12-3 or TRBV12-4 and TRBJ2-3; D uncertain. V was shortened by 3 bases and J by 3 bases, with 7 bases between the two germline ends. This CDR3 has 13 residues. The CDR3 spells CASSFYATDTQYF. CDR3 nucleotide sequence: TGTGCCAGCAGTTTTTACGCAACAGATACGCAGTATTTT.

The genes are TRBV20-1 and TRBJ2-3, with 8 bases aligning to TRBD1. The trim removed 7 bases at V and 2 bases at J, leaving 5 bases unmatched. The CDR3 consists of 13 residues. The germline CDR1 and CDR2 sequences are DFQATT and SNEGSKA (reference sequence). CDR3 in amino acids: CSVGQEPTDTQYF. CDR3 nucleotide sequence: TGCAGTGTGGGACAGGAGCCCACAGATACGCAGTATTTT.

The rearrangement links TRBV15 to TRBJ2-5, with D unresolved. V lost 0 bases and J 2 bases, leaving 16 bases between the germline ends. CDR1 LNHNV and CDR2 YYDKDF come from the germline V gene (reference sequence). The CDR3 runs 17 residues. The DNA for the CDR3 is TGTGCCACCAGCAGAGATCGCATCGCGGAGAAACAAGAGACCCAGTACTTC. It specifies CATSRDRIAEKQETQYF.

The V call is TRBV5-1, the J call TRBJ2-3; TRBD1 aligns across 7 bases. Germline V gives CDR1 SGHRS, CDR2 YFSETQ. The ends lost 6 bases at V and 5 bases at J; junction bases unmatched: 18. This CDR3 is built from 17 residues. For the CDR3, the DNA is TGCGCCAGCACCAGAGCTTGGGGTCACAGGGGAGAAGATACGCAGTATTTT. It translates to CASTRAWGHRGEDTQYF.

V is TRBV30 and J is TRBJ1-1; 9 nucleotides align to TRBD1. The germline gives CDR1 GTSNPN, CDR2 SVGIG (reference sequence). The CDR3 covers 15 residues. The ends lost 1 base at V and 4 bases at J; junction bases unmatched: 7. The CDR3 DNA follows: TGTGCCTGGAGTGGGGACAGGGTGTATGGCACTGAAGCTTTCTTT. Translation: CAWSGDRVYGTEAFF.

This clonotype was recorded at least ten times. The V gene is TRBV6-5, the J gene TRBJ2-7, with a weak D call TRBD1 (6 bases). Per the germline V gene, CDR1 is MNHEY and CDR2 is SVGAGI. The CDR3 is 15 residues long. The ends were cut back, 4 bases at V and 5 bases at J, with 18 bases in the middle. This CDR3 reads CASSSGTLGGNEQYF. CDR3 sequence (DNA): TGTGCCAGCAGTTCAGGGACACTGGGTGGGAACGAGCAGTACTTC.

This chain connects TRBV14 to TRBJ2-7, with 8 bases that match TRBD1. The junction had 12 bases not matched to a gene; V was cut back by 4 bases and J by 4 bases. The CDR3 is 16 amino acids. The germline CDR1 and CDR2 sequences are SGHDN and FVKESK. DNA for the CDR3: TGTGCCAGCAGCCGAGGACTTGGGACAGGACTGTACGAGCAGTACTTC. Translating gives CASSRGLGTGLYEQYF.

CDR3 nucleotides: TGTGCCACCAGCAGCGGATTGCAGTTCGGAGAGTATAGCAATCAGCCCCAGCATTTT. It yields the protein CATSSGLQFGEYSNQPQHF. The rearrangement links TRBV15 to TRBJ1-5; D gene unclear. Trimming shortened V by 3 bases and J by 0 bases, and 21 bases separated the two germline ends. Per germline, CDR1 LNHNV and CDR2 YYDKDF (reference sequence). This CDR3 region has 19 residues.

This clonotype was counted at least ten times. This sequence joins TRBV5-1 and TRBJ2-1, with 15 nucleotides matching TRBD2. The CDR3 totals 17 residues. With 5 bases clipped from V and 5 bases from J, the junction kept 8 bases outside the gene matches. Germline assignment: CDR1 SGHRS and CDR2 YFSETQ. Here the CDR3 reads CASRPGLAGGFNNEQFF. The CDR3 DNA reads as TGCGCCAGCAGACCAGGACTAGCGGGGGGGTTTAACAATGAGCAGTTCTTC.

In this sample, this clonotype turned up a few times. Sequence at one end of the junction differs from germline and may be a read error. The rearrangement joins TRBV7-6 to TRBJ2-2; 8 bases align to TRBD2. Germline V gene sequence: CDR1 SGHVS, CDR2 FNYEAQ. The CDR3 runs to 20 residues. Written as DNA, the CDR3 is TGTACCAGCAGCTTCTCCGGGACTAGTGGGAGTACGGCGGCTAGCGGGGAGCTGTTTTTT. This translates into CTSSFSGTSGSTAASGELFF.

This clonotype was seen only a few times. V is TRBV7-2 and J is TRBJ2-3, with D hard to call. CDR3 length: 13 residues. Trimming took off 1 base at V and 2 bases at J, with 4 bases between the two ends. Germline V lookup: CDR1 SGHTA, CDR2 FQGNSA. DNA for the CDR3: TGTGCCAGCAGCTTAGACAACACAGATACGCAGTATTTT. Translated, it gives CASSLDNTDTQYF.

This clonotype was observed a handful of times. The rearrangement uses TRBV29-1 and TRBJ1-1; D gene uncertain. Deletions cut 3 bases from V and 5 bases from J, with 10 bases between. CDR1 is SQVTM, CDR2 ANQGSEA, per germline. The CDR3 extends over 12 amino acids. DNA for the CDR3: TGCAGCGTTGACGAGGGATATACTGAAGCTTTCTTT. This gives the protein CSVDEGYTEAFF.

This clonotype showed up many times. The V call is TRBV7-8, the J call TRBJ1-1; no firm D call. Trimming took 4 bases from V and 0 from J, leaving 9 bases between them. Germline-derived CDR1 and CDR2 are SGHVS and FQNEAQ. The CDR3 length is 14 residues. The CDR3 region has the DNA TGTGCCAGCAGCTACGGACGGATGAACACTGAAGCTTTCTTT. As protein: CASSYGRMNTEAFF.

In the case of this clonotype: The junction differs from germline at one of its ends, possibly a read error. The chain links TRBV6-5 to TRBJ2-5; the match to TRBD2 covers 7 bases. This CDR3 comprises 15 residues. Germline V gene data show CDR1 as MNHEY and CDR2 as SVGAGI. CDR3 DNA sequence: TGTGCCAGCAGTCCCTACGGGAGGACCCAAGGGACCCAGTACTTC. Translating gives CASSPYGRTQGTQYF.

The V gene is TRBV14, the J gene TRBJ2-2; D is undetermined. Germline CDR1 reads SGHDN; CDR2 reads FVKESK. The CDR3 is 15 amino acids. V shed 0 bases and J shed 4 bases, with 9 bases lying between them. CDR3 in amino acids: CASSQEGQITGELFF. CDR3 nucleotides: TGTGCCAGCAGCCAAGAAGGCCAGATCACCGGGGAGCTGTTTTTT. The variable domain in full, completed from reference TRBV14 and TRBJ2-2, reads EAGVTQFPSHSVIEKGQTVTLRCDPISGHDNLYWYRRVMGKEIKFLLHFVKESKQDESGMPNNRFLAERTGGTYSTLKVQPAELEDSGVYFCASSQEGQITGELFFGEGSRLTVL.

This chain uses TRBV3-1 with TRBJ2-3; D gene unclear. The CDR3 has 10 amino acids. V lost 5 bases to trimming and J lost 14 bases, with 11 bases between them. The germline V gene has CDR1 LGHDT and CDR2 YNNKEL (reference sequence). CDR3 sequence reads: CASSYTAPYF. The CDR3 DNA sequence: TGTGCCAGCAGCTATACGGCGCCGTATTTT.

The chain has TRBV6-1 and TRBJ2-5; 11 positions match TRBD1. After removal of 6 bases from V and 6 bases from J, the junction contained 6 bases not matched to a gene. The CDR3 has 14 residues. Germline assignment: CDR1 MNHNS and CDR2 SASEGT. The CDR3, as DNA: TGTGCCAGCAGAGGACAGGGGGCTGGGAAGACCCAGTACTTC. Encoded protein: CASRGQGAGKTQYF.